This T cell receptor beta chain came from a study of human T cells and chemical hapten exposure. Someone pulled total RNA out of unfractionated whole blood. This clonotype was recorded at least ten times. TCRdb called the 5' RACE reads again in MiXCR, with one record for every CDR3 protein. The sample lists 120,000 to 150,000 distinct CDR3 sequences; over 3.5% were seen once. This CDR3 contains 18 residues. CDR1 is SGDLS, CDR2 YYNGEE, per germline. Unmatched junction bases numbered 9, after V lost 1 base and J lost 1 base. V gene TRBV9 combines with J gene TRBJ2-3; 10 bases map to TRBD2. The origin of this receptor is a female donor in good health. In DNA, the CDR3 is TGTGCCAGCAGCGTAACTAGCGGGACCAACAGCGGCACAGATACGCAGTATTTT. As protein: CASSVTSGTNSGTDTQYF. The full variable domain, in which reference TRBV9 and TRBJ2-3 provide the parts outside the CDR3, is DSGVTQTPKHLITATGQRVTLRCSPRSGDLSVYWYQQSLDQGLQFLIQYYNGEERAKGNILERFSAQQFPDLHSELNLSSLELGDSALYFCASSVTSGTNSGTDTQYFGPGTRLTVL.